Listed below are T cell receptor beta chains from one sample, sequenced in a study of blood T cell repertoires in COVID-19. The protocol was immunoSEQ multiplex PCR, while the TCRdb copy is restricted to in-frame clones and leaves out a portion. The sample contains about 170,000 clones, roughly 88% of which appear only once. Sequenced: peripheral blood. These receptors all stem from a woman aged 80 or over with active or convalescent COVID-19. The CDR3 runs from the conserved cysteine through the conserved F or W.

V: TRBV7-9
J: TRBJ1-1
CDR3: CASSLQGVNTEAFF

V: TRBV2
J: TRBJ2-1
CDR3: CANPASGRGSSYNEQFF

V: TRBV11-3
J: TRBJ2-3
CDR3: CASRGRSTDTQYF

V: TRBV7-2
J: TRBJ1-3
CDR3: CASSLGQNSGNTIYF

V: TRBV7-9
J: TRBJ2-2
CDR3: CASRVHLGDTGELFF

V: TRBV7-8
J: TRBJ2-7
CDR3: CASSLKGRGLEYF

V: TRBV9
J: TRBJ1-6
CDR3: CASSDQGQGARSPLHF

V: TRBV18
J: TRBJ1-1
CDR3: CASSKGQTLMNTEAFF

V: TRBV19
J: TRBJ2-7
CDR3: CASSLGAGGISYEQYF

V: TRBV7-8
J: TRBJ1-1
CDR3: CASSLRLWNTEAFF

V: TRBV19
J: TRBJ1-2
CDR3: CASSISGYYGYTF

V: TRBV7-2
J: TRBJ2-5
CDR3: CASSLARAGGQETQYF

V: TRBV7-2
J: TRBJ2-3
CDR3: CASRTGEDTQYF

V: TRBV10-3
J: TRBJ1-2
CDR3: CANRADRGNYGYTF

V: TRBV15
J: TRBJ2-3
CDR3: CATSRRTGPSTDTQYF

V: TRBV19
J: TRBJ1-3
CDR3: CASSIGPGNTIYF

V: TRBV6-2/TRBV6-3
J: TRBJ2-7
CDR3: CASSPQGAANSYEQYF

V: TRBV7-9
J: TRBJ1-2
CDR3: CASSRQGLGGYTF

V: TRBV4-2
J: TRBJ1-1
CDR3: CASSQVISASRGYTEAFF

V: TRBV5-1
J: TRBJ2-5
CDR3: CASSFLGTSGETQYF

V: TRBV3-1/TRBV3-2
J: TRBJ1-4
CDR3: CASSHRGATNEKLFF

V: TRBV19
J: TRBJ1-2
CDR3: CASSRGQGSLANYGYTF

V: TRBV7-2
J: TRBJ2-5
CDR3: CASSFLGGGQETQYF

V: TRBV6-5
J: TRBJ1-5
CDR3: CASSKQGGNQPQHF

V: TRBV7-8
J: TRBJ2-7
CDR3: CASSLVTSGGTSYEQYF

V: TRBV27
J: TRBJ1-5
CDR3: CASSFTGVSNQPQHF

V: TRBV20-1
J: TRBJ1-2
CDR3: CSASRDPYGYTF

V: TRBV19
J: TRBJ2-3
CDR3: CASTRYGQGRSDTQYF

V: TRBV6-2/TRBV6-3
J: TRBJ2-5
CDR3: CASSYGTNFRQETQYF